This is a list of T cell receptor beta chains from one sample in a study of blood T cell repertoires in COVID-19. Generated by immunoSEQ multiplex PCR, the TCRdb table keeps only in-frame clones and is missing some. Among around 250,000 clones, 88% were seen once, and the ten largest hold 10%. The specimen sequenced was peripheral blood. Every receptor here comes from a woman in her 70s with COVID-19, enrolled during active disease. The conserved cysteine and the conserved F or W are not part of the CDR3 here. A D gene is named only where the DNA matches it firmly.

d_call,v_call,j_call,cdr3_aa
TRBD2,TRBV7-6,TRBJ2-7,ASSSGWTSGRREQY
NA,TRBV3-1/TRBV3-2,TRBJ2-4,ASSPFLGDIQY
NA,TRBV5-1,TRBJ2-1,ASSLVLGGGEQF
NA,TRBV12-3/TRBV12-4,TRBJ2-2,ASTRGGSGELF
TRBD1,TRBV4-1,TRBJ1-4,ASSQEGDRGYATNEKLF
NA,TRBV29-1,TRBJ1-2,SVGQGYGYT
NA,TRBV19,TRBJ1-5,ASSMGRGSLQPQH
TRBD1,TRBV6-6,TRBJ2-2,ASSRTGGFTGELF
TRBD1,TRBV20-1,TRBJ1-1,SAKTGDEAF
NA,TRBV5-1,TRBJ2-2,ASSLDSSNTGELF
NA,TRBV7-2,TRBJ2-7,ASSLAPGYEQY
TRBD1,TRBV11-3,TRBJ2-5,ASSLFPGGVPVQETQY
TRBD1,TRBV11-2,TRBJ1-6,ASSFSGTGYAPLH
NA,TRBV5-1,TRBJ2-7,ASSLGVRDEQY
TRBD1,TRBV28,TRBJ2-1,ASSTGQAGYNEQF
NA,TRBV29-1,TRBJ2-2,SVVMPGIMSGELF
TRBD1,TRBV7-6,TRBJ2-7,ASSLRTGISYEQY
NA,TRBV11-2,TRBJ2-1,ASSSLRGNEQF
TRBD1,TRBV19,TRBJ1-1,ASSIRPQGGTEAF
TRBD1,TRBV28,TRBJ1-6,ASSPQTGSNSPLH
NA,TRBV25-1,TRBJ2-2,ASSRGRITGELF
NA,TRBV30,TRBJ1-1,AWSVQGTGAAF
NA,TRBV3-1/TRBV3-2,TRBJ1-5,ASSPGHQHNQPQH
NA,TRBV28,TRBJ1-4,ASSLGRYNEKLF
TRBD1,TRBV10-2,TRBJ1-5,ASSESMRGRGDQPQH